A single sample is the source of the 10 T cell receptor beta chains below, sequenced in a study of T cell repertoires in cytomegalovirus infection. TCRdb redid the calling of the reads with MiXCR, one entry per CDR3 protein. Altogether 97,000 or so distinct CDR3 sequences are present, about 15% being singletons, with the ten largest covering less than 10%. Sequencing was done on a sample of PBMCs. The receptors stem from a human donor in good health (CMV status not recorded). Some clones in this sample may be carry-over from other donors' samples.

Ten or more counts support this clonotype. This chain joins TRBV19 and TRBJ2-3; D not resolved. Germline assignment: CDR1 LNHDA and CDR2 SQIVND (reference sequence). The CDR3 has 14 amino acids. V lost 5 bases, J lost 6 bases, and 15 bases lay in between. CDR3 DNA sequence: TGTGCCAGTAGTGAGGTGGGCTTTAGGGATACGCAGTATTTT. Amino acid sequence: CASSEVGFRDTQYF.

This chain uses TRBV7-2 with TRBJ2-2, with D possibly matching TRBD2 (5 bases). CDR3 length: 15 amino acids. The germline V gene encodes CDR1 SGHTA and CDR2 FQGNSA. V lost 5 bases and J lost 6, with 16 bases in between. CDR3 sequence (DNA): TGTGCCAGCAGCCCACGGGGAGCGGAGGCCGGGGAGCTGTTTTTT. Protein product: CASSPRGAEAGELFF.

V and J are TRBV20-1 and TRBJ1-6; weak D call: TRBD1 (6 bases). The CDR3 contains 17 residues. Trimming took off 2 bases at V and 0 bases at J, with 14 bases between the two ends. CDR1 and CDR2 from the germline V gene are DFQATT and SNEGSKA (reference sequence). CDR3 DNA sequence: TGCAGTGCTAGAACCTCCGGGGGCGGCTCCTATAATTCACCCCTCCACTTT. Translation gives CSARTSGGGSYNSPLHF.

This clonotype was counted a single time. The V call is TRBV27, the J call TRBJ1-6; TRBD1 agrees at 7 bases. The length of the CDR3 is 14 residues. Germline loops: CDR1 MNHEY, CDR2 SMNVEV (reference sequence). J lost 7 bases, V lost 7 bases, and 7 bases had no gene match. CDR3 sequence reads: CASTYWGQNSPLHF. DNA of the CDR3: TGTGCCAGCACCTACTGGGGACAGAATTCACCCCTCCACTTT.

This rearrangement joins TRBV20-1 to TRBJ2-3; TRBD2 matches 10 bases. The germline V gene encodes CDR1 DFQATT and CDR2 SNEGSKA (reference sequence). V trimming: 5 bases; J trimming: 1 base; junction bases outside the gene matches: 6. This CDR3 has 15 residues. CDR3 region: CSASRTSGRTDTQYF. DNA for the CDR3: TGCAGTGCTTCCCGGACTAGCGGACGCACAGATACGCAGTATTTT.

J is TRBJ2-7 and V is TRBV2; D is uncertain. Per germline, CDR1 SNHLY and CDR2 FYNNEI. V was clipped by 2 bases and J by 3 bases, with 11 bases between them. This CDR3 comprises 14 residues. CDR3 sequence: CASSERWLVYEQYF. The CDR3 nucleotides read TGTGCCAGCAGTGAAAGGTGGCTAGTCTACGAGCAGTACTTC. The variable domain in full, with the rest retrieved from reference TRBV2 and TRBJ2-7, is EPEVTQTPSHQVTQMGQEVILRCVPISNHLYFYWYRQILGQKVEFLVSFYNNEISEKSEIFDDQFSVERPDGSNFTLKIRSTKLEDSAMYFCASSERWLVYEQYFGPGTRLTVT.

With regard to this clonotype: A much more abundant neighbour one base away suggests this may be a read error. The V call is TRBV2, the J call TRBJ2-1; 7 bases are a match to TRBD1. From germline, CDR1 is SNHLY and CDR2 FYNNEI. The CDR3 has 15 amino acids. The CDR3, as DNA: TGTGCCAGCAGTCCAACAGGGGCTTCCTGCAATGAGCAGTTCTTC. This codes for CASSPTGASCNEQFF.

This clonotype occurred many times. The J gene is TRBJ1-2, the V gene TRBV7-2; 9 bases fit TRBD1. The CDR3 sequence is 19 residues long. Per germline, CDR1 SGHTA and CDR2 FQGNSA. Trimming took 8 bases from V and 4 from J; bases not matched to a gene: 23. The CDR3 region is CASLGEAEFMGQGFYGYTF. CDR3 nucleotide sequence: TGTGCCAGCTTAGGGGAAGCAGAATTCATGGGACAGGGATTCTATGGCTACACCTTC.

The sample holds many counts of this clonotype. In DNA, the CDR3 is TGTGCCAGCAGCCAAGATGAGGAAGCGGGGGGGCAGTTCATATATGAGCAGTTCTTC. It specifies CASSQDEEAGGQFIYEQFF. The rearrangement joins TRBV4-2 to TRBJ2-1, with 10 bases identical to TRBD2. Trimming removed 0 bases from V and 8 bases from J; junction bases left unmatched: 16. The length of the CDR3 is 19 residues. From germline, CDR1 is LGHNA and CDR2 YNFKEQ.

V gene TRBV12-5 combines with J gene TRBJ1-3; D not certain. This CDR3 spans 14 amino acids. Per germline, CDR1 LGHNT and CDR2 FRNRAP. Trimming took off 6 bases at V and 0 bases at J, with 9 bases between the two ends. The CDR3 region has the DNA TGTGCTAGTGGCTCAACCCGCTCTGGAAACACCATATATTTT. This translates into CASGSTRSGNTIYF. Full variable domain (remainder filled in from reference TRBV12-5 and TRBJ1-3): DARVTQTPRHKVTEMGQEVTMRCQPILGHNTVFWYRQTMMQGLELLAYFRNRAPLDDSGMPKDRFSAEMPDATLATLKIQPSEPRDSAVYFCASGSTRSGNTIYFGEGSWLTVV.